This paragraph covers one T cell receptor beta chain sequence. Antigen specificity is unknown. Germline CDR1 is MDHEN and CDR2 is SYDVKM. Trimming removed 10 bases from V and 2 bases from J; junction bases left unmatched: 10. This CDR3 is 14 amino acids long. These data come from a study of T cells in localized non-small cell lung cancer. Study-wide findings and caveats: The highest T cell clonality was in uninvolved adjacent lung, above tumor. Out of the top 100 tumor clones, a median approximately 50 were seen in adjacent lung.

TCRdb's table, derived via immunoSEQ multiplex PCR, lists solely in-frame clones and lacks some. The data show about 34,000 clones, 90% to 95% seen once. This clonotype originated in a woman aged 35-75 years with stage I lung adenocarcinoma. This chain connects TRBV28 to TRBJ1-2, with 7 bases aligning to TRBD1. The sample in question was peripheral blood, obtained before any cancer treatment. The DNA of the CDR3 is TGTGCCACCCTTTCAGGGGGAAAAAACTATGGCTACACCTTC. This translates into CATLSGGKNYGYTF.